Listed here are 22 T cell receptor beta chains from one sample, sequenced in a study of blood T cell repertoires in COVID-19. This table comes from immunoSEQ multiplex PCR, and its TCRdb copy is limited to in-frame clones, with some not included. This table has 300,000 to 500,000 clones, approximately 87% appearing once. Input material: PBMCs or T cells enriched from blood (not recorded which). Receptors were obtained from a woman aged 30 to 39 with acute COVID-19.

V is TRBV5-1 and J is TRBJ1-3; D possibly corresponds to TRBD1 (5 bases). V gave up 0 bases and J gave up 0 bases, with 16 bases separating them. The CDR3 loop spans 18 amino acids. CDR1 and CDR2 from the germline V gene are SGHRS and YFSETQ. CDR3 bases: TGCGCCAGCAGCTTGGAACCCACCAGGGATTACTCTGGAAACACCATATATTTT. It yields the protein CASSLEPTRDYSGNTIYF. The full variable domain, rest sourced from reference TRBV5-1 and TRBJ1-3, is KAGVTQTPRYLIKTRGQQVTLSCSPISGHRSVSWYQQTPGQGLQFLFEYFSETQRNKGNFPGRFSGRQFSNSRSEMNVSTLELGDSALYLCASSLEPTRDYSGNTIYFGEGSWLTVV.

The chain couples TRBV12-3 or TRBV12-4 to TRBJ2-5; D not certain. The CDR3 contains 11 residues. Trimming removed 6 bases from V and 2 bases from J, with 4 bases in between. CDR3 in DNA: TGTGCCAGCAGACAGCAAGAGACCCAGTACTTC. Residues: CASRQQETQYF.

The genes are TRBV5-6 and TRBJ1-3; possible D gene TRBD1, 6 bases. Trimming took 4 bases from V and 0 from J, leaving 14 bases between them. The germline V gene has CDR1 SGHDT and CDR2 YYEEEE. The CDR3 loop spans 16 amino acids. The CDR3 here is CASSAGQFRSGNTIYF. CDR3 coding DNA: TGTGCCAGCAGCGCAGGACAGTTCCGCTCTGGAAACACCATATATTTT.

The rearrangement uses TRBV10-2 and TRBJ2-4; the match to TRBD1 covers 8 bases. The CDR3 totals 15 residues. V was pared by 6 bases and J by 1 base, with 5 bases of the junction left unmatched. Germline CDR1 WSHSY, CDR2 SAAADI. The CDR3: CASSATGEAKNIQYF. CDR3 sequence (DNA): TGCGCCAGCAGCGCGACAGGGGAGGCCAAAAACATTCAGTACTTC.

This CDR3 reads CASSQLVDEQFF. CDR3 sequence (DNA): TGTGCCAGCTCACAACTAGTGGATGAGCAGTTCTTC. V is TRBV18 and J is TRBJ2-1; a possible D gene is TRBD2 (5 bases). This CDR3 comprises 12 residues. Germline loops: CDR1 KGHSH, CDR2 LQKENI. Trimming shortened V by 4 bases and J by 8 bases, and 9 bases separated the two germline ends.

The chain links TRBV5-1 to TRBJ1-6; possible D gene TRBD1, 5 bases. The CDR3 sequence is 15 residues long. From germline, CDR1 is SGHRS and CDR2 YFSETQ. V lost 0 bases and J 7 bases, leaving 11 bases between the germline ends. The CDR3 DNA sequence: TGCGCCAGCAGCTTGGGGGGCAGGGAAAATTCACCCCTCCACTTT. Its translation: CASSLGGRENSPLHF. The complete variable domain, with remaining parts taken from reference TRBV5-1 and TRBJ1-6, reads KAGVTQTPRYLIKTRGQQVTLSCSPISGHRSVSWYQQTPGQGLQFLFEYFSETQRNKGNFPGRFSGRQFSNSRSEMNVSTLELGDSALYLCASSLGGRENSPLHFGNGTRLTVT.

The chain joins TRBV3-1 (or the pseudogene TRBV3-2) to TRBJ2-3; 7 bases fit TRBD1. CDR1 LGHDT and CDR2 YNNKEL come from the germline V gene (reference sequence). This CDR3 is 16 amino acids long. The J segment lost 0 bases and the V segment lost 4 bases, leaving 7 bases of the junction unmatched. The CDR3 sequence: CASSPLEGASTDTQYF. The CDR3 DNA follows: TGTGCCAGCAGCCCCCTCGAGGGGGCTAGCACAGATACGCAGTATTTT.

The chain links TRBV3-1 (or the pseudogene TRBV3-2) to TRBJ2-3; the D gene is possibly TRBD2 (6 bases). The CDR3 runs 15 residues. Germline V gene sequence: CDR1 LGHDT, CDR2 YNNKEL (reference sequence). V lost 4 bases and J 5 bases, leaving 16 bases between the germline ends. DNA of the CDR3: TGTGCCAGCAGCCCGCAAGGGACTGGACTAGATACGCAGTATTTT. Amino acid sequence: CASSPQGTGLDTQYF.

The chain joins TRBV29-1 to TRBJ1-1, with D perhaps TRBD1 (6 bases). Trimming removed 6 bases at V and 2 bases at J, with 10 bases between. The CDR3 is 12 amino acids. Germline CDR1 and CDR2: SQVTM and ANQGSEA. Here the CDR3 reads CSVSDRNTEAFF. The CDR3 region has the DNA TGCAGCGTATCGGACAGAAACACTGAAGCTTTCTTT. The complete variable domain, with remaining parts taken from reference TRBV29-1 and TRBJ1-1, reads SAVISQKPSRDICQRGTSLTIQCQVDSQVTMMFWYRQQPGQSLTLIATANQGSEATYESGFVIDKFPISRPNLTFSTLTVSNMSPEDSSIYLCSVSDRNTEAFFGQGTRLTVV.

The V call is TRBV3-1 (or the pseudogene TRBV3-2), the J call TRBJ2-4; tentative D call: TRBD1 (7 bases). From germline, CDR1 is LGHDT and CDR2 YNNKEL (reference sequence). The CDR3 runs to 17 residues. V lost 4 bases, J lost 4 bases, and 20 bases lay in between. The CDR3 DNA reads TGTGCCAGCAGCCCTCGACAGGGAGGCTTAGGGAAAAACATTCAGTACTTC. This sequence encodes CASSPRQGGLGKNIQYF.

The chain recombines TRBV7-8 with TRBJ1-1, with D uncertain. CDR3 length: 12 amino acids. V was shortened by 2 bases and J by 5 bases, with 6 bases between the two germline ends. CDR1 is SGHVS, CDR2 FQNEAQ, per germline. Here the CDR3 reads CASSLYRTEAFF. The CDR3, as DNA: TGTGCCAGCAGCTTATATCGGACTGAAGCTTTCTTT.

V gene TRBV18 combines with J gene TRBJ1-1; D not certain. The germline gives CDR1 KGHSH, CDR2 LQKENI. The CDR3 loop spans 16 amino acids. Between the trimmed V and J ends, which lost 2 bases and 5 bases, there was a span of 18 bases. The CDR3 spells CASSPRVEAAGTEAFF. In DNA form, the CDR3 reads TGTGCCAGCTCACCAAGAGTTGAGGCGGCGGGGACTGAAGCTTTCTTT.

This clone was picked up one time. This sequence joins TRBV7-9 and TRBJ1-5; 7 bases match TRBD1. The junction had 7 bases not matched to a gene; V was cut back by 5 bases and J by 0 bases. This CDR3 has 16 amino acids. Germline CDR1 is SEHNR and CDR2 is FQNEAQ (reference sequence). The CDR3 spells CASSLGGYSSNQPQHF. CDR3 nucleotide sequence: TGTGCCAGCAGCCTAGGGGGCTACTCTAGCAATCAGCCCCAGCATTTT.

The V gene is TRBV19, the J gene TRBJ1-2, with 8 bases fitting TRBD1. The CDR3 sequence is 18 residues long. The germline gives CDR1 LNHDA, CDR2 SQIVND (reference sequence). J gave up 6 bases and V 2 bases, and 17 bases lay outside the gene matches. CDR3 DNA: TGTGCCAGTAGTATACTTTTCGACTGGACAGGGCAACGAGATGGCTACACCTTC. It translates to CASSILFDWTGQRDGYTF. The complete variable domain, with remaining parts taken from reference TRBV19 and TRBJ1-2, reads DGGITQSPKYLFRKEGQNVTLSCEQNLNHDAMYWYRQDPGQGLRLIYYSQIVNDFQKGDIAEGYSVSREKKESFPLTVTSAQKNPTAFYLCASSILFDWTGQRDGYTFGSGTRLTVV.

The chain carries TRBV5-1 and TRBJ1-3, with a tentative D call TRBD1 (5 bases). Germline V gene lookup returns CDR1 SGHRS and CDR2 YFSETQ. V lost 3 bases and J 0 bases, leaving 19 bases between the germline ends. The CDR3 spans 18 residues. CDR3 sequence (DNA): TGCGCCAGCAGCTCTATCTCAGGGACTTTCAGCTCTGGAAACACCATATATTTT. The encoded protein is CASSSISGTFSSGNTIYF.

The V call is TRBV9, the J call TRBJ2-1; possible D gene TRBD2, 6 bases. The CDR3 covers 14 residues. Germline V gives CDR1 SGDLS, CDR2 YYNGEE. V was shortened by 3 bases and J by 2 bases, with 9 bases between the two germline ends. CDR3 residues: CASSAGVTYNEQFF. The CDR3 region has the DNA TGTGCCAGCAGCGCGGGGGTTACCTACAATGAGCAGTTCTTC.

The V and J genes are TRBV12-5 and TRBJ2-2; TRBD1 agrees at 8 bases. The germline gives CDR1 LGHNT, CDR2 FRNRAP. The CDR3 totals 14 residues. The trim removed 6 bases at V and 6 bases at J, leaving 6 bases unmatched. The CDR3 reads CASGRTGWAGELFF. The DNA for the CDR3 is TGTGCTAGTGGACGGACAGGGTGGGCCGGGGAGCTGTTTTTT.

This clone was observed a single time. The rearrangement links TRBV5-1 to TRBJ2-7; the match to TRBD2 covers 10 bases. Germline V gene lookup returns CDR1 SGHRS and CDR2 YFSETQ. After removal of 0 bases from V and 4 bases from J, the junction contained 10 bases not matched to a gene. CDR3 length equals 17 residues. Here the CDR3 reads CASSLVSSGGFPYEQYF. For the CDR3, the DNA is TGCGCCAGCAGCTTGGTCTCTAGCGGGGGATTCCCTTACGAGCAGTACTTC.

J is TRBJ2-2 and V is TRBV27; tentative D call: TRBD1 (6 bases). V was pared by 3 bases and J by 3 bases, with 23 bases between. CDR3 length equals 19 residues. Germline CDR1 is MNHEY and CDR2 is SMNVEV (reference sequence). CDR3 DNA sequence: TGTGCCAGCAGTTTCTATAGAGTCTGGACAGATAGGGACACCGGGGAGCTGTTTTTT. It translates to CASSFYRVWTDRDTGELFF.

This chain joins TRBV12-3 or TRBV12-4 and TRBJ2-1, with 7 bases lining up with TRBD2. J gave up 5 bases and V 10 bases, and 8 bases lay outside the gene matches. The CDR3 contains 13 residues. Written as DNA, the CDR3 is TGTGCCACCCTTTTCGGGGGGAACAATGAGCAGTTCTTC. It codes for CATLFGGNNEQFF.

The chain employs TRBV6-4 and TRBJ1-6; D remains ambiguous. V was pared by 6 bases and J by 3 bases, with 6 bases between. Germline values: CDR1 MRHNA, CDR2 SNTAGT. This CDR3 contains 13 residues. CDR3 nucleotide sequence: TGTGCCAGCAGACGGGACTATAATTCACCCCTCCACTTT. Protein sequence: CASRRDYNSPLHF.

The V and J genes are TRBV29-1 and TRBJ2-7; 7 nucleotides align to TRBD1. The trim removed 0 bases at V and 4 bases at J, leaving 3 bases unmatched. Germline assignment: CDR1 SQVTM and CDR2 ANQGSEA. The CDR3 is made up of 13 amino acids. The CDR3, as DNA: TGCAGCGTTGAAGATCAGGGGGAATACGAGCAGTACTTC. This codes for CSVEDQGEYEQYF.